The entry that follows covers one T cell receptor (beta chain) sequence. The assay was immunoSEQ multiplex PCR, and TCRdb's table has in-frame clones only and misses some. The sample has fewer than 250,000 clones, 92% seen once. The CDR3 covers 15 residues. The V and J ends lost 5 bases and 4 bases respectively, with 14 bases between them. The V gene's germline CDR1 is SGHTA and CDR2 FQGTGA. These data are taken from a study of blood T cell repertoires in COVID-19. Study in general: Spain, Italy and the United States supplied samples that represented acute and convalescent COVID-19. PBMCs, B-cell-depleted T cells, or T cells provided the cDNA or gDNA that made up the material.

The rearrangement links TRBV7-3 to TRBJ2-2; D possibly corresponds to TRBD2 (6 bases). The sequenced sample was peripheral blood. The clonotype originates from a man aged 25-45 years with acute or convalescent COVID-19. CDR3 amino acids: CASSRGISGTGELFF. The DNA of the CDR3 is TGTGCCAGCAGCCGGGGGATTTCGGGCACCGGGGAGCTGTTTTTT. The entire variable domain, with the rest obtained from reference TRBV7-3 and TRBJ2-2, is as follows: GAGVSQTPSNKVTEKGKYVELRCDPISGHTALYWYRQSLGQGPEFLIYFQGTGAADDSGLPNDRFFAVRPEGSVSTLKIQRTERGDSAVYLCASSRGISGTGELFFGEGSRLTVL.